The sequence of this T cell receptor (beta chain) was determined in a study of cytomegalovirus exposure and HLA in healthy donors. Study-level points and caveats: A later analysis linked 15,000 to 20,000 TCR beta sequences to HLA alleles at 0.05 false discovery rate.

PCR involved 60 Vbeta and 13 Jbeta primers. Measured with immunoSEQ multiplex PCR; TCRdb has only the in-frame clones, and not every one. The sample gives tens of thousands of clones, roughly 70% of which show up once; about an eighth is in the top ten. The V end lost 0 bases, the J end lost 0 bases, and 16 bases lay between the germline ends. The CDR3 extends over 17 amino acids. Germline CDR1 reads SGDLS; CDR2 reads YYNGEE. As for this clone: Its antigen is undetermined.

The TCR was taken from a middle-aged woman in good health and CMV-seropositive. The rearrangement uses TRBV9 and TRBJ2-7; maybe TRBD1 (6 bases). The sequencing input was PBMCs. In DNA form, the CDR3 reads TGTGCCAGCAGCGTAGACCCCGGACAGATCCTCTCCTACGAGCAGTACTTC. Its protein product is CASSVDPGQILSYEQYF. Looking up the rest from reference TRBV9 and TRBJ2-7 gives the full variable domain: DSGVTQTPKHLITATGQRVTLRCSPRSGDLSVYWYQQSLDQGLQFLIQYYNGEERAKGNILERFSAQQFPDLHSELNLSSLELGDSALYFCASSVDPGQILSYEQYFGPGTRLTVT.